The source of this TCR beta chain is a study of T and B cells in COVID-19 patients. TRB was amplified from roughly 250-500 ng of blood genomic DNA. BIOMED2 TRB-A/B primer pools were used in multiplex TRB PCR. MiXCR, run by TCRdb on the multiplex PCR reads, gives a single entry per CDR3 protein. Among roughly 7,000 distinct CDR3 sequences listed, approximately 22% were seen once. This clonotype originated in a human donor who had recovered from COVID-19. The material sequenced was blood.

The DNA of the CDR3 is TGCGCCAGCAGCTTGGTAACAGGGAAATCGTCGGAGCAGTACTTC. Translating it yields CASSLVTGKSSEQYF. The V gene is TRBV5-1, the J gene TRBJ2-7, with D tentatively TRBD1 (6 bases). CDR1 and CDR2 (germline): SGHRS, YFSETQ. Deletions cut 0 bases from V and 7 bases from J, with 17 bases between. The CDR3 covers 15 residues.